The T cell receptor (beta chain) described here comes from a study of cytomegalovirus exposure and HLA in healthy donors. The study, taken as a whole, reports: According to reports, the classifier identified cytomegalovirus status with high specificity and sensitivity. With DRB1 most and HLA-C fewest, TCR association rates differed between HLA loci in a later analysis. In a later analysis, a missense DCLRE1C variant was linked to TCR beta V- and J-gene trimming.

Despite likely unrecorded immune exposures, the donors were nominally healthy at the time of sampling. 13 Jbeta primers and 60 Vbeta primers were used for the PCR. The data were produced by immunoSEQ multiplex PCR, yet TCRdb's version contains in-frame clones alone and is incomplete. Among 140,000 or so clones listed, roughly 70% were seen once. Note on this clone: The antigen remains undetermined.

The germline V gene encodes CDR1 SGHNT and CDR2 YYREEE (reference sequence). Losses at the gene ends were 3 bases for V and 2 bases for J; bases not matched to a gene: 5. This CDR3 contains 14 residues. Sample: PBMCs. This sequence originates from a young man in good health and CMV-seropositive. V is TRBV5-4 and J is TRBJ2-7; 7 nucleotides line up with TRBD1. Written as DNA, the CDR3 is TGTGCCAGCAGCTCCCGACAGGGCCCCTACGAGCAGTACTTC. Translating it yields CASSSRQGPYEQYF.